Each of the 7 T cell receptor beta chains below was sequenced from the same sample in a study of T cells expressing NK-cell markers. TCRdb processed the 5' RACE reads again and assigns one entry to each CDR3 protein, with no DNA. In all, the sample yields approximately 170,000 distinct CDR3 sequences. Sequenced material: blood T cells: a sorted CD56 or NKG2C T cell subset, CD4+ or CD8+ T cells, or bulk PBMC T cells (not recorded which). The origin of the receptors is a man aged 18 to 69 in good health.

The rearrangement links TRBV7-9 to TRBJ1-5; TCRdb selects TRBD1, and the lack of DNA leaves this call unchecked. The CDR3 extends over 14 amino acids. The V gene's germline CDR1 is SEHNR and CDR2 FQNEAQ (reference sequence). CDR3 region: CASSTGGGNQPQHF.

The CDR3 here is CASSQDRSGSSYEQYF. The V gene is TRBV14, the J gene TRBJ2-7; TCRdb's D call of TRBD2 is untestable without DNA. The CDR3 has 16 residues. Germline CDR1 and CDR2: SGHDN and FVKESK.

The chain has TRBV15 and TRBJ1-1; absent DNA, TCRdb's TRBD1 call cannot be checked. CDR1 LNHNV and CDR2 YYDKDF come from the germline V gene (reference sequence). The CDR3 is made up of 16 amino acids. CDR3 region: CATSRERDRGDTEAFF.

The CDR3 spells CSANSHALAGVTDTQYF. V usage is TRBV20-1 and J usage is TRBJ2-3; as DNA is missing, the TRBD2 call by TCRdb cannot be tested. Germline assignment: CDR1 DFQATT and CDR2 SNEGSKA (reference sequence). The CDR3 loop spans 17 amino acids.

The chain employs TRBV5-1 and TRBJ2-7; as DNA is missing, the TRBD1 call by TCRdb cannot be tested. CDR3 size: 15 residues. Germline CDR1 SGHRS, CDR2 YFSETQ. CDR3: CASSLEDSLIYEQYF.

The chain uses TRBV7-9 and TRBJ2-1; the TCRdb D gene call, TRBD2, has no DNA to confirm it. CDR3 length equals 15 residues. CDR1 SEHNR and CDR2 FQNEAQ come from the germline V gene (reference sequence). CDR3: CASSPGALGYNEQFF.

The CDR3: CATSPPGAGGIDTQYF. V is TRBV15 and J is TRBJ2-3; with no DNA, the TCRdb D assignment of TRBD1 cannot be verified. The CDR3 totals 16 residues. CDR1 is LNHNV, CDR2 YYDKDF, per germline (reference sequence).